Listed below are T cell receptor beta chains from one sample, sequenced in a study of T cell responses to AZD1222 COVID-19 vaccine. Sequenced by immunoSEQ multiplex PCR; TCRdb stores in-frame clones only, minus some. The profile shows 120,000 or so clones, roughly 90% of them singletons. Material: peripheral blood, obtained on day 0 of AZD1222 vaccination. Receptors originate from an adult in good health. Each CDR3 is given with its conserved first and last residue. Fields, in order: CDR3 protein, CDR3 DNA, J gene, V gene, D gene, clone size. D genes are given only for firm matches. Clone size is stated in some rows and not others, as once, few, many or a class when expanded.

CDR3aa: CASSLIREGLDEQFF; CDR3nt: TGTGCCAGCAGCTTAATCCGGGAGGGCCTTGATGAGCAGTTCTTC; j_gene: TRBJ2-1; v_gene: TRBV13; d_gene: TRBD2; abundance: -
CDR3aa: CAISESKAGSSYEQYF; CDR3nt: TGTGCCATCAGTGAATCTAAGGCAGGGAGCTCCTACGAGCAGTACTTC; j_gene: TRBJ2-7; v_gene: TRBV10-3; d_gene: -; abundance: -
CDR3aa: CSASSPLLKNEQFF; CDR3nt: TGCAGTGCTAGTAGCCCCCTCTTGAAGAATGAGCAGTTCTTC; j_gene: TRBJ2-1; v_gene: TRBV20-1; d_gene: -; abundance: -
CDR3aa: CATGGGAHGYTF; CDR3nt: TGTGCCACCGGAGGAGGGGCCCATGGCTACACCTTC; j_gene: TRBJ1-2; v_gene: TRBV24-1; d_gene: -; abundance: once
CDR3aa: CASSLELAGGPSTDTQYF; CDR3nt: TGTGCCAGCAGCTTGGAGTTAGCGGGAGGGCCTAGCACAGATACGCAGTATTTT; j_gene: TRBJ2-3; v_gene: TRBV5-8; d_gene: TRBD2; abundance: -
CDR3aa: CASSLEERENTEAFF; CDR3nt: TGTGCCAGCAGCTTGGAGGAGAGGGAGAACACTGAAGCTTTCTTT; j_gene: TRBJ1-1; v_gene: TRBV7-9; d_gene: -; abundance: -
CDR3aa: CASSRAGTLFGGNIQYF; CDR3nt: TGTGCCAGCAGCAGAGCCGGGACACTGTTTGGAGGTAACATTCAGTACTTC; j_gene: TRBJ2-4; v_gene: TRBV13; d_gene: -; abundance: -
CDR3aa: CASSIGPGELFF; CDR3nt: TGTGCCAGTAGTATTGGACCCGGGGAGCTGTTTTTT; j_gene: TRBJ2-2; v_gene: TRBV19; d_gene: -; abundance: -
CDR3aa: CASSYSGDRNEQYF; CDR3nt: TGTGCCAGCAGTTACTCCGGCGACCGAAACGAGCAGTACTTC; j_gene: TRBJ2-7; v_gene: TRBV6-6; d_gene: -; abundance: -
CDR3aa: CASSPTGGNQPQHF; CDR3nt: TGTGCCAGCAGTCCTACAGGGGGCAATCAGCCCCAGCATTTT; j_gene: TRBJ1-5; v_gene: TRBV3-1/TRBV3-2; d_gene: TRBD1; abundance: -
CDR3aa: CASSIGSGTGNQPQHF; CDR3nt: TGTGCCAGTAGTATAGGCTCGGGGACAGGAAATCAGCCCCAGCATTTT; j_gene: TRBJ1-5; v_gene: TRBV19; d_gene: TRBD1; abundance: -
CDR3aa: CSVPGRNNEKLFF; CDR3nt: TGCAGCGTACCGGGGAGGAATAATGAAAAACTGTTTTTT; j_gene: TRBJ1-4; v_gene: TRBV29-1; d_gene: -; abundance: -
CDR3aa: CASSIGLAGYNEQFF; CDR3nt: TGTGCCAGTAGTATCGGACTAGCGGGGTACAATGAGCAGTTCTTC; j_gene: TRBJ2-1; v_gene: TRBV19; d_gene: TRBD2; abundance: -
CDR3aa: CAWSVGLNYEQYF; CDR3nt: TGTGCCTGGAGTGTCGGACTCAACTACGAGCAGTACTTC; j_gene: TRBJ2-7; v_gene: TRBV30; d_gene: -; abundance: -
CDR3aa: CASSLGIAGGYEQYF; CDR3nt: TGTGCCAGCAGCTTAGGGATAGCAGGGGGCTACGAGCAGTACTTC; j_gene: TRBJ2-7; v_gene: TRBV11-3; d_gene: TRBD1; abundance: -
CDR3aa: CASSQDRGSYEQYF; CDR3nt: TGCGCCAGCAGCCAAGATCGGGGGTCCTACGAGCAGTACTTC; j_gene: TRBJ2-7; v_gene: TRBV4-1; d_gene: -; abundance: -
CDR3aa: CSVDRSLRPFF; CDR3nt: TGCAGCGTTGACCGATCCCTTCGCCCTTTCTTT; j_gene: TRBJ1-1; v_gene: TRBV29-1; d_gene: -; abundance: -
CDR3aa: CASSPVSSQYF; CDR3nt: TGTGCCAGCAGCCCCGTATCATCCCAGTACTTC; j_gene: TRBJ2-5; v_gene: TRBV7-9; d_gene: -; abundance: -
CDR3aa: CASSFPRANYGYTF; CDR3nt: TGTGCCAGTAGTTTCCCGAGAGCTAACTATGGCTACACCTTC; j_gene: TRBJ1-2; v_gene: TRBV19; d_gene: -; abundance: -
CDR3aa: CASSRDRDNEQFF; CDR3nt: TGTGCCAGCAGTCGGGACAGGGACAATGAGCAGTTCTTC; j_gene: TRBJ2-1; v_gene: TRBV6-5; d_gene: TRBD1; abundance: -
CDR3aa: CASSLLPGVSNQPQHF; CDR3nt: TGTGCCAGCAGCTTACTGCCCGGGGTAAGCAATCAGCCCCAGCATTTT; j_gene: TRBJ1-5; v_gene: TRBV7-2; d_gene: -; abundance: -
CDR3aa: CASSPGQGPYEQYF; CDR3nt: TGTGCCAGCAGTCCGGGACAGGGACCCTACGAGCAGTACTTC; j_gene: TRBJ2-7; v_gene: TRBV7-3; d_gene: TRBD1; abundance: -
CDR3aa: CASSQGDRARLSGNTIYF; CDR3nt: TGCGCCAGCAGCCAAGGGGACCGGGCCAGGTTATCTGGAAACACCATATATTTT; j_gene: TRBJ1-3; v_gene: TRBV4-3; d_gene: -; abundance: -
CDR3aa: CASSLTGGDYTF; CDR3nt: TGTGCCAGCTCCCTTACAGGGGGCGACTACACCTTC; j_gene: TRBJ1-2; v_gene: TRBV18; d_gene: TRBD1; abundance: -
CDR3aa: CASSLEGTDTQYF; CDR3nt: TGCGCCAGCAGCTTGGAGGGCACAGATACGCAGTATTTT; j_gene: TRBJ2-3; v_gene: TRBV5-1; d_gene: -; abundance: -
CDR3aa: CASSQDQGLGSPQHF; CDR3nt: TGCGCCAGCAGCCAAGATCAGGGGCTAGGTTCGCCCCAGCATTTT; j_gene: TRBJ1-5; v_gene: TRBV4-3; d_gene: -; abundance: -
CDR3aa: CASTTPGQLNTGELFF; CDR3nt: TGTGCCAGCACCACCCCGGGACAGTTAAACACCGGGGAGCTGTTTTTT; j_gene: TRBJ2-2; v_gene: TRBV28; d_gene: TRBD1; abundance: -
CDR3aa: CASSPPTGYEQYF; CDR3nt: TGTGCCAGTAGTCCTCCGACAGGGTACGAGCAGTACTTC; j_gene: TRBJ2-7; v_gene: TRBV19; d_gene: TRBD1; abundance: -
CDR3aa: CASSVQGNTEAFF; CDR3nt: TGTGCCAGCAGCGTACAGGGCAACACTGAAGCTTTCTTT; j_gene: TRBJ1-1; v_gene: TRBV9; d_gene: -; abundance: -
CDR3aa: CASSAGSYQPQHF; CDR3nt: TGCGCCAGCAGTGCCGGGTCTTATCAGCCCCAGCATTTT; j_gene: TRBJ1-5; v_gene: TRBV10-1; d_gene: -; abundance: -
CDR3aa: CASSFFWEEDQSYNEQFF; CDR3nt: TGTGCCAGCAGTTTTTTTTGGGAAGAGGACCAATCCTACAATGAGCAGTTCTTC; j_gene: TRBJ2-1; v_gene: TRBV28; d_gene: -; abundance: once
CDR3aa: CASSVDLAGGDTQYF; CDR3nt: TGTGCCAGCAGCGTAGACCTAGCGGGAGGAGATACGCAGTATTTT; j_gene: TRBJ2-3; v_gene: TRBV9; d_gene: TRBD2; abundance: -
CDR3aa: CASSSGPQGGLFEAFF; CDR3nt: TGTGCCAGCAGCTCCGGCCCTCAGGGGGGACTATTTGAAGCTTTCTTT; j_gene: TRBJ1-1; v_gene: TRBV5-4; d_gene: TRBD1; abundance: few
CDR3aa: CASSLAGEQFF; CDR3nt: TGTGCCAGCAGTTTAGCGGGCGAGCAGTTCTTC; j_gene: TRBJ2-1; v_gene: TRBV2; d_gene: TRBD2; abundance: -
CDR3aa: CASSISGRVTDTQYF; CDR3nt: TGTGCCAGCAGTATTAGCGGGAGGGTGACAGATACGCAGTATTTT; j_gene: TRBJ2-3; v_gene: TRBV27; d_gene: TRBD2; abundance: -
CDR3aa: CASSQDRGAIYEQYF; CDR3nt: TGCGCCAGCAGCCAAGATCGGGGAGCCATCTACGAGCAGTACTTC; j_gene: TRBJ2-7; v_gene: TRBV4-3; d_gene: -; abundance: -
CDR3aa: CAISESTRGEAQHF; CDR3nt: TGTGCCATCAGTGAGTCAACCAGGGGGGAGGCCCAGCATTTT; j_gene: TRBJ1-5; v_gene: TRBV10-3; d_gene: TRBD1; abundance: once
CDR3aa: CASSMKDRPNYGYTF; CDR3nt: TGTGCCAGTAGTATGAAGGACAGGCCTAACTATGGCTACACCTTC; j_gene: TRBJ1-2; v_gene: TRBV19; d_gene: TRBD1; abundance: -
CDR3aa: CASSELGLQHIQYF; CDR3nt: TGTGCCAGCAGTGAGCTGGGACTACAACACATTCAGTACTTC; j_gene: TRBJ2-4; v_gene: TRBV2; d_gene: TRBD2; abundance: -
CDR3aa: CASSRMIAYQETQYF; CDR3nt: TGTGCCAGCAGTCGGATGATAGCGTACCAAGAGACCCAGTACTTC; j_gene: TRBJ2-5; v_gene: TRBV6-5; d_gene: -; abundance: -
CDR3aa: CASSTGQGAREQYF; CDR3nt: TGTGCCAGCAGTACGGGACAGGGGGCAAGGGAGCAGTACTTC; j_gene: TRBJ2-7; v_gene: TRBV27; d_gene: TRBD1; abundance: -
CDR3aa: CASSLRGGQGNSPLHF; CDR3nt: TGTGCCAGCAGCCTCAGAGGGGGACAGGGTAATTCACCCCTCCACTTT; j_gene: TRBJ1-6; v_gene: TRBV13; d_gene: TRBD1; abundance: -
CDR3aa: CASSQERDTYNEQFF; CDR3nt: TGCGCCAGCAGCCAAGAGAGGGATACCTACAATGAGCAGTTCTTC; j_gene: TRBJ2-1; v_gene: TRBV4-3; d_gene: -; abundance: -
CDR3aa: CASSNGAGANTEAFF; CDR3nt: TGCGCCAGCAGCAATGGAGCGGGGGCGAACACTGAAGCTTTCTTT; j_gene: TRBJ1-1; v_gene: TRBV5-1; d_gene: -; abundance: -
CDR3aa: CASSERQGIGQPTDTQYF; CDR3nt: TGTGCCAGCAGCGAAAGGCAGGGAATTGGCCAACCCACAGATACGCAGTATTTT; j_gene: TRBJ2-3; v_gene: TRBV2; d_gene: -; abundance: -
CDR3aa: CASSPSTGEVVQYF; CDR3nt: TGTGCCAGCTCACCATCCACAGGGGAAGTGGTACAGTATTTT; j_gene: TRBJ2-3; v_gene: TRBV18; d_gene: TRBD1; abundance: -
CDR3aa: CASSRDLSGGYTF; CDR3nt: TGTGCCAGCAGCCGGGACCTCTCGGGGGGCTACACCTTC; j_gene: TRBJ1-2; v_gene: TRBV14; d_gene: -; abundance: -
CDR3aa: CASSPFSVGRSTGELFF; CDR3nt: TGTGCCAGTAGTCCATTCTCAGTCGGACGCTCCACCGGGGAGCTGTTTTTT; j_gene: TRBJ2-2; v_gene: TRBV19; d_gene: -; abundance: -
CDR3aa: CASSETGTSGRTDTQYF; CDR3nt: TGTGCCAGCTCGGAGACCGGGACTAGCGGGAGAACAGATACGCAGTATTTT; j_gene: TRBJ2-3; v_gene: TRBV28; d_gene: TRBD2; abundance: once
CDR3aa: CASSQGDSALYGYTF; CDR3nt: TGCGCCAGCAGCCAGGGGGACTCGGCTCTCTATGGCTACACCTTC; j_gene: TRBJ1-2; v_gene: TRBV4-1; d_gene: -; abundance: -
CDR3aa: CASSGLEDNEQFF; CDR3nt: TGTGCCAGCAGTGGGTTGGAGGACAATGAGCAGTTCTTC; j_gene: TRBJ2-1; v_gene: TRBV2; d_gene: -; abundance: -
CDR3aa: CASSIVDRRSSYNEQFF; CDR3nt: TGTGCCAGTAGTATCGTTGACAGACGCAGCTCCTACAATGAGCAGTTCTTC; j_gene: TRBJ2-1; v_gene: TRBV19; d_gene: -; abundance: -